A selection of T cell receptor beta chains follows, all from one sample in a study of blood T cell repertoires in COVID-19. Profiled with immunoSEQ multiplex PCR; TCRdb holds only in-frame clones, not every one. The sample shows 30,000 to 40,000 clones, around 91% of them seen only once. The material sequenced was peripheral blood. The source is a man aged 55 to 69 with active or convalescent COVID-19. Each CDR3 is given with its conserved first and last residue.

j_gene | v_gene | CDR3aa
TRBJ2-7 | TRBV15 | CATSRFLSASYEQYF
TRBJ2-1 | TRBV11-2 | CASSLSSVESSYNEQFF
TRBJ2-3 | TRBV6-5 | CASRQGGTDTQYF
TRBJ2-7 | TRBV4-1 | CASSQQGQSSYEQYF
TRBJ1-2 | TRBV6-5 | CASSPRTGGVYGYTF
TRBJ2-3 | TRBV6-5 | CASSYHGSTDTQYF
TRBJ2-2 | TRBV5-1 | CASSATGTTNTGELFF
TRBJ1-5 | TRBV11-2 | CASSSDRLAQPQHF
TRBJ2-2 | TRBV18 | CASSPDRGLAGNTGELFF
TRBJ2-2 | TRBV9 | CASSPFSVGTGELFF
TRBJ2-1 | TRBV4-1 | CASSQVEGSSYNEQFF
TRBJ2-1 | TRBV9 | CASTGGARSSYNEQFF
TRBJ2-1 | TRBV6-5 | CASVLTSGSTVEQFF
TRBJ2-7 | TRBV6-2/TRBV6-3 | CASSRPGLASHEQYF
TRBJ2-3 | TRBV27 | CASSPAQGPIADTQYF
TRBJ1-1 | TRBV6-5 | CASGTGSTGNTEAFF
TRBJ2-7 | TRBV28 | CASTDGLFYEQYF